A single sample is the source of the 3 T cell receptor beta chains below, sequenced in a study of blood T cell repertoires in COVID-19 (dated by TCRdb to 2019 to 2021). Library preparation employed the immunoSEQ multiplex PCR assay. The immuneACCESS repertoire file appears here via TCRdb, limited to in-frame rearrangements. These files lack a portion of the clones; in checked studies, under half of the deficit traces to unresolved V genes, and the cause of the others is not known. This sample lists some 220,000 clones; around 80% were detected once. In total, the top ten clones hold around 7.7% of the sample. The sequenced sample consisted of peripheral blood. These receptors all stem from a woman aged 65 to 85 with acute or convalescent COVID-19.

The rearrangement uses TRBV12-3 or TRBV12-4 and TRBJ1-2; D might be TRBD1 (6 bases). This CDR3 is 12 amino acids long. The V end lost 5 bases, the J end lost 8 bases, and 12 bases lay between the germline ends. CDR3 amino acids: CASSDRNTGYTF. DNA of the CDR3: TGTGCCAGCAGTGACAGGAATACGGGCTACACCTTC.

V is TRBV28 and J is TRBJ2-5; unclear D gene. Germline V gene sequence: CDR1 MDHEN, CDR2 SYDVKM. The CDR3 covers 13 residues. The V and J ends lost 5 bases and 0 bases respectively, with 7 bases between them. In DNA, the CDR3 is TGTGCCAGCAGTCCTTCGTACCAAGAGACCCAGTACTTC. Its protein is CASSPSYQETQYF.

This rearrangement joins TRBV18 to TRBJ2-2; D uncertain. There are 15 residues in the CDR3. Trimming left V 2 bases short and J 8 bases short, with 15 bases between. Germline V gene lookup returns CDR1 KGHSH and CDR2 LQKENI. In nucleotides, the CDR3 is TGTGCCAGCTCACCATTCGATATGCGGCGGGGGGAGCTGTTTTTT. This gives the protein CASSPFDMRRGELFF. Looking up the rest from reference TRBV18 and TRBJ2-2 gives the full variable domain: NAGVMQNPRHLVRRRGQEARLRCSPMKGHSHVYWYRQLPEEGLKFMVYLQKENIIDESGMPKERFSAEFPKEGPSILRIQQVVRGDSAAYFCASSPFDMRRGELFFGEGSRLTVL.